This T cell receptor (beta chain) was retrieved from a study of cytomegalovirus exposure and HLA in healthy donors. The CDR3 extends over 14 amino acids. Germline CDR1 is SNHLY and CDR2 is FYNNEI. The ends were cut back, 1 base at V and 5 bases at J, with 11 bases in the middle. Primers for the PCR totalled 60 Vbeta and 13 Jbeta. Here immunoSEQ multiplex PCR was the method, and the copy in TCRdb shows in-frame clones only, minus some. The table includes around 150,000 clones, over 70% detected once. Every donor was a healthy person donating bone marrow. The source is a man under 40 in good health and CMV-seronegative. Specimen: PBMCs. V is TRBV2 and J is TRBJ2-5; possible D gene TRBD1, 6 bases. CDR3 in DNA: TGTGCCAGCAGTGAAGACAGGGTAATTGAGACCCAGTACTTC. It is translated as CASSEDRVIETQYF.